This T cell receptor beta chain was obtained from a study of T cells after yellow fever vaccination. Study-wide background: Any fraction with a low cell number was prepared using SMART-Seq v4 Ultra Low Input.

In the case of this clonotype: Its antigen is not identified. A much larger clone differs by one base, so this may be a read error.

Germline assignment: CDR1 SGHTA and CDR2 FQGNSA. The CDR3 covers 16 residues. Study outcomes and limitations: Subsequent to the booster, the majority of primary-vaccination clones reappeared (96% CD4, 88% CD8). Within FACS-sorted repertoires, abundant clonotypes contaminating from the bulk population could be present.

MiXCR, applied by TCRdb to the 5' RACE reads, yields one record per CDR3 protein. The sample includes about 120,000 distinct CDR3 sequences, roughly 7.2% of them seen just once. The specimen comprised CD4+ T cells sorted from PBMCs, sampled about 41 days after the first yellow fever vaccination. The chain uses TRBV7-2 and TRBJ2-3; 7 bases match TRBD2. The TCR was taken from a man aged 18 to 29 who received the YFV17D yellow fever vaccine. This chain's CDR3 is CACRSGAAPGRDTQYF. CDR3 nucleotides: TGTGCCTGCAGAAGCGGGGCAGCCCCCGGTCGGGATACGCAGTATTTT.